This entry is about one T cell receptor beta chain. These data are taken from a study of Tregs in tolerant kidney transplant recipients. This CDR3 has 18 residues. The germline gives CDR1 ENHRY, CDR2 SYGVKD. The V end was cut by 2 bases, the J end by 9 bases, with 27 bases between. Generated by immunoSEQ multiplex PCR, the TCRdb table keeps only in-frame clones and is missing some. The sample contains over 60,000 clones, 84% of which appear only once. The genes are TRBV10-3 and TRBJ2-3, with a weak D call TRBD1 (7 bases). Sample: CD4+ T cells from blood. The clonotype was recovered from a human donor in good health. CDR3 sequence reads: CAISERAQGGKGWRTQYF. The CDR3 nucleotides are TGTGCCATCAGTGAGAGGGCCCAGGGGGGAAAAGGCTGGCGGACGCAGTATTTT.